These 5 T cell receptor beta chains originate from one sample sequenced in a study of CD8 T cells in Susac syndrome (dated by TCRdb to between 2018 and 2021). Library preparation was by the immunoSEQ multiplex PCR assay. RNA was extracted using the RNeasy kit, and about 0.45 to 1 ug of the RNA was reverse transcribed with random hexamers. TCRdb trimmed public reads at Q25 via fastp, called clones via MiXCR and kept in-frame beta chains. Each entry merges the rows of one CDR3 protein and shows their most common DNA and genes. The sample table contains about 240,000 distinct CDR3 sequences; only one count was recorded for 90% to 97% of them. The biggest ten clones account for around 0.093% of the sample. The specimen sequenced was CD4+ T cells from PBMCs. These receptors were obtained from a human donor with Susac syndrome.

This chain links TRBV13 with TRBJ2-7, with TRBD2 matching 7 bases. Germline V gives CDR1 PRHDT, CDR2 FYEKMQ (reference sequence). This CDR3 region has 14 residues. V was pared by 3 bases and J by 3 bases, with 5 bases of the junction left unmatched. Here the CDR3 DNA reads TGTGCCAGCAGCTTCCGACGGGGGGTCTACGAGCAGTACTTC. Translation: CASSFRRGVYEQYF.

The rearrangement joins TRBV4-1 to TRBJ2-3, with TRBD2 matching 10 bases. V lost 4 bases, J lost 4 bases, and 8 bases stayed unmatched. The germline CDR1 and CDR2 sequences are MGHRA and YSYEKL. The CDR3 totals 16 residues. The DNA for the CDR3 is TGCGCCAGCAGCCCTTACAGCGGGAGGGCCTCAGATACGCAGTATTTT. This translates into CASSPYSGRASDTQYF.

This chain uses TRBV20-1 with TRBJ2-7, with 13 positions matching TRBD2. J gave up 6 bases and V 6 bases, and 17 bases lay outside the gene matches. This CDR3 spans 17 amino acids. The germline V gene encodes CDR1 DFQATT and CDR2 SNEGSKA (reference sequence). The CDR3 sequence: CSAGSPYAGTSGIEQYF. In DNA, the CDR3 is TGCAGTGCCGGGTCCCCGTACGCCGGGACTAGCGGGATCGAGCAGTACTTC.

This clonotype was detected only once. The rearrangement uses TRBV30 and TRBJ1-5; D is ambiguous. Germline loops: CDR1 GTSNPN, CDR2 SVGIG (reference sequence). V lost 0 bases, J lost 3 bases, and 9 bases lay in between. This CDR3 is built from 14 residues. Here the CDR3 DNA reads TGTGCCTGGAGTGTACGGGTTTACAATCAGCCCCAGCATTTT. Translation: CAWSVRVYNQPQHF.

DNA of the CDR3: TGTGCCAGCAAGCCCCTCTACGAGCAGTACTTC. Translating gives CASKPLYEQYF. The V and J genes are TRBV2 and TRBJ2-7; D gene ambiguous. The CDR3 runs to 11 residues. Germline-derived CDR1 and CDR2 are SNHLY and FYNNEI. Trimming stripped 7 bases from V and 3 bases from J, with 7 bases between.